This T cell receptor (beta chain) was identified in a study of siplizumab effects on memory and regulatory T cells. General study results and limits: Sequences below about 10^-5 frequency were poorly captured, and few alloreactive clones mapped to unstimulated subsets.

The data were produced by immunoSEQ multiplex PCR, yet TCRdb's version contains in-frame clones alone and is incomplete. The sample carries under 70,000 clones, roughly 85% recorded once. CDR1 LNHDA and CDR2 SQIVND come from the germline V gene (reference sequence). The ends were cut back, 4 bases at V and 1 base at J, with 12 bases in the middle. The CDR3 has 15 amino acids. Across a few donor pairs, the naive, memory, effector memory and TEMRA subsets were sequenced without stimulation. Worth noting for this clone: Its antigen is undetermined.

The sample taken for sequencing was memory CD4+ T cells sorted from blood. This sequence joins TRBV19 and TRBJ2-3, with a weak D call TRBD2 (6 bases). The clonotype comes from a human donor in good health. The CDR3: CASSTEWGGTDTQYF. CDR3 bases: TGTGCCAGTAGTACAGAGTGGGGGGGCACAGATACGCAGTATTTT.